Following are 28 T cell receptor beta chains from one sample sequenced in a study of CD8 T cells in ankylosing spondylitis. One entry per CDR3 protein results from TCRdb running MiXCR on the 5' RACE reads. Found here are 100,000 to 150,000 distinct CDR3 sequences, more than 9.5% of them singletons; the top ten hold around 4.1%. Specimen: blood, either unsorted or a sorted T cell fraction (not recorded which). The origin of the receptors is a female donor with ankylosing spondylitis or in good health (not recorded which).

This clonotype was counted many times. J is TRBJ2-7 and V is TRBV5-5; D is uncertain. CDR1 SGHKS and CDR2 YYEKEE come from the germline V gene (reference sequence). V was pared by 8 bases and J by 6 bases, with 12 bases between. The CDR3 is 11 residues long. Here the CDR3 reads CASLIATEQYF. CDR3 sequence (DNA): TGTGCCAGTTTGATTGCCACCGAGCAGTACTTC.

The J gene is TRBJ2-1, the V gene TRBV2; D may match TRBD1 or TRBD2 (5 bases each). The length of the CDR3 is 15 residues. CDR1 and CDR2 (germline): SNHLY, FYNNEI. Deletions cut 4 bases from V and 4 bases from J, with 14 bases between. The CDR3 region has the DNA TGTGCCAGCAGTGTTGAAGGGACCCCTTACAATGAGCAGTTCTTC. It codes for CASSVEGTPYNEQFF.

This clonotype was seen repeatedly, ten times or more. The CDR3 DNA sequence: TGTGCCAGCAGCCTGGACAGGGCGGTTAGGGGGGGCTACACCTTC. Its protein product is CASSLDRAVRGGYTF. V gene TRBV27 combines with J gene TRBJ1-2; 8 nucleotides align to TRBD1. Germline V gene sequence: CDR1 MNHEY, CDR2 SMNVEV (reference sequence). The CDR3 is 15 residues long. The trim removed 6 bases at V and 8 bases at J, leaving 14 bases unmatched.

This clonotype was seen repeatedly, ten times or more. The V and J genes are TRBV5-1 and TRBJ2-1; no definite D call. With 4 bases removed from V and 8 bases from J, the gap between germline ends came to 13 bases. The V gene's germline CDR1 is SGHRS and CDR2 YFSETQ. This CDR3 comprises 13 residues. The CDR3 region is CASSPPTWDEQFF. The CDR3 coding sequence is TGCGCCAGCAGCCCCCCTACATGGGATGAGCAGTTCTTC.

This clonotype was counted many times. V gene TRBV10-1 combines with J gene TRBJ2-1, with a weak D call TRBD2 (6 bases). Germline lookup yields CDR1 WNHNN and CDR2 SYGVQD (reference sequence). V lost 2 bases and J 6 bases, leaving 14 bases between the germline ends. The length of the CDR3 is 15 residues. The CDR3 DNA is TGCGCCAGCAGTGAGGGGGGAACCGGGGGCAATGAGCAGTTCTTC. The encoded protein is CASSEGGTGGNEQFF.

This clonotype was detected ten times or more. The V and J genes are TRBV5-1 and TRBJ2-7, with 9 positions matching TRBD1. Germline assignment: CDR1 SGHRS and CDR2 YFSETQ. The CDR3 length is 14 residues. The trim removed 0 bases at V and 6 bases at J, leaving 4 bases unmatched. The CDR3 loop reads CASSLEGQGFEQYF. The CDR3 DNA sequence: TGCGCCAGCAGCTTGGAGGGACAGGGTTTCGAGCAGTACTTC.

There are many counts of this clonotype. The V and J genes are TRBV13 and TRBJ2-7; possible D gene TRBD1, 5 bases. Trimming cost V 1 base and J 4 bases, with 8 bases left between them. From germline, CDR1 is PRHDT and CDR2 FYEKMQ (reference sequence). The CDR3 has 13 amino acids. The chain's CDR3 is CASSLAGWYEQYF. In nucleotides, the CDR3 is TGTGCCAGCAGCTTAGCAGGGTGGTACGAGCAGTACTTC. The whole variable domain, remainder taken from reference TRBV13 and TRBJ2-7, is AAGVIQSPRHLIKEKRETATLKCYPIPRHDTVYWYQQGPGQDPQFLISFYEKMQSDKGSIPDRFSAQQFSDYHSELNMSSLELGDSALYFCASSLAGWYEQYFGPGTRLTVT.

This clonotype has at least ten counts. The chain links TRBV7-2 to TRBJ2-1; 11 nucleotides agree with TRBD2. The V gene's germline CDR1 is SGHTA and CDR2 FQGNSA. Trimming removed 4 bases from V and 8 bases from J; junction bases left unmatched: 7. The CDR3 runs 15 residues. Written as DNA, the CDR3 is TGTGCCAGCAGCTCCCGACTAGCGGGGTCGTATGAGCAGTTCTTC. Protein: CASSSRLAGSYEQFF. Together with reference TRBV7-2 and TRBJ2-1, the CDR3 gives the full variable domain: GAGVSQSPSNKVTEKGKDVELRCDPISGHTALYWYRQSLGQGLEFLIYFQGNSAPDKSGLPSDRFSAERTGGSVSTLTIQRTQQEDSAVYLCASSSRLAGSYEQFFGPGTRLTVL.

This clonotype was detected ten times or more. The CDR3 DNA reads TGTGCCAGCCAGAGCACAGATACGCAGTATTTT. It codes for CASQSTDTQYF. This chain connects TRBV18 to TRBJ2-3; D uncertain. The length of the CDR3 is 11 residues. Trimming shortened V by 8 bases and J by 0 bases, and 3 bases separated the two germline ends. The V gene's germline CDR1 is KGHSH and CDR2 LQKENI.

The table lists this clonotype with many counts. V usage is TRBV5-1 and J usage is TRBJ2-7, with D maybe TRBD1 (5 bases). The CDR3 has 15 amino acids. V lost 1 base and J lost 4, with 15 bases in between. Germline values: CDR1 SGHRS, CDR2 YFSETQ. CDR3: CASSLLFGRVYEQYF. Here the CDR3 DNA reads TGCGCCAGCAGCTTGCTTTTTGGCAGGGTGTACGAGCAGTACTTC. The complete variable domain, with remaining parts taken from reference TRBV5-1 and TRBJ2-7, reads KAGVTQTPRYLIKTRGQQVTLSCSPISGHRSVSWYQQTPGQGLQFLFEYFSETQRNKGNFPGRFSGRQFSNSRSEMNVSTLELGDSALYLCASSLLFGRVYEQYFGPGTRLTVT.

V gene TRBV4-2 combines with J gene TRBJ2-1; the D gene is possibly TRBD1 (6 bases). Trimming pared 4 bases from V and 6 bases from J, leaving 16 bases between. The CDR3 extends over 15 amino acids. Germline assignment: CDR1 LGHNA and CDR2 YNFKEQ. The CDR3 loop is CASSPSDSAFNEQFF. The CDR3 coding sequence is TGTGCCAGCAGCCCGTCGGACAGCGCGTTCAATGAGCAGTTCTTC.

This clonotype was recorded a few times. The chain carries TRBV6-2 or TRBV6-3 and TRBJ1-5; 7 nucleotides match TRBD1. Losses at the gene ends were 6 bases for V and 0 bases for J; bases not matched to a gene: 5. The V gene's germline CDR1 is MNHEY and CDR2 SVGEGT. This CDR3 spans 15 amino acids. CDR3 DNA sequence: TGTGCCAGCAGGACAGGGCGGTTTAGCAATCAGCCCCAGCATTTT. The encoded protein is CASRTGRFSNQPQHF.

Ten or more counts support this clonotype. The V gene is TRBV10-3, the J gene TRBJ1-1; D not certain. This CDR3 region has 15 residues. From germline, CDR1 is ENHRY and CDR2 SYGVKD. V was trimmed by 3 bases and J by 1 base, leaving 12 bases between them. This CDR3 reads CAISEFSHSNTEAFF. DNA for the CDR3: TGTGCCATCAGTGAATTCTCTCACTCGAACACTGAAGCTTTCTTT.

This clonotype has ten or more counts. This rearrangement joins TRBV11-2 to TRBJ2-1; the D gene is possibly TRBD1 (6 bases). From germline, CDR1 is SGHAT and CDR2 FQNNGV. This CDR3 is 13 amino acids long. Between the trimmed V and J ends, which lost 5 bases and 9 bases, there was a span of 14 bases. The CDR3 loop reads CASSINRAAEQFF. The CDR3 DNA reads TGTGCCAGCAGCATTAACAGGGCGGCTGAGCAGTTCTTC.

This clonotype was seen more than once but under ten times. V gene TRBV20-1 combines with J gene TRBJ2-3; 10 bases are shared with TRBD2. The CDR3 totals 15 residues. The germline gives CDR1 DFQATT, CDR2 SNEGSKA (reference sequence). V gave up 5 bases and J gave up 2 bases; unmatched junction bases: 7. The DNA for the CDR3 is TGCAGTGCTCGAAGGACTAGCGGACACACAGATACGCAGTATTTT. Protein product: CSARRTSGHTDTQYF.

This clonotype was counted many times. This rearrangement joins TRBV7-9 to TRBJ2-7; tentatively, D is TRBD2 (6 bases). V was cut by 2 bases and J by 5 bases, with 19 bases left in between. CDR1 and CDR2 from the germline V gene are SEHNR and FQNEAQ (reference sequence). CDR3 length equals 16 residues. The CDR3 nucleotides read TGTGCCAGCAGCTTATTCCGTGCCGCCGGGGGACACGAGCAGTACTTC. It translates to CASSLFRAAGGHEQYF.

The table lists this clonotype with many counts. The chain combines TRBV18 with TRBJ2-5; D gene ambiguous. Trimming cost V 2 bases and J 5 bases, with 9 bases left between them. This CDR3 contains 13 residues. Per germline, CDR1 KGHSH and CDR2 LQKENI. The CDR3 DNA is TGTGCCAGCTCACCAGCCTACGGGGAGACCCAGTACTTC. Its protein is CASSPAYGETQYF.

This clonotype was recorded many times. This rearrangement joins TRBV7-9 to TRBJ2-7; D is perhaps TRBD2 (5 bases). The CDR3 runs 13 residues. Germline V gives CDR1 SEHNR, CDR2 FQNEAQ (reference sequence). Trimming removed 1 base from V and 7 bases from J, with 11 bases in between. CDR3 coding DNA: TGTGCCAGCAGCTTAGAAGGTCCGGGGGAGCAGTACTTC. The encoded protein is CASSLEGPGEQYF.

This clonotype came up many times. J is TRBJ1-1 and V is TRBV29-1, with unresolved D. V gave up 7 bases and J gave up 1 base, with 7 bases separating them. The CDR3 sequence is 11 residues long. From germline, CDR1 is SQVTM and CDR2 ANQGSEA. The CDR3 region has the DNA TGCAGCGGGGAAGAGAACACTGAAGCTTTCTTT. Protein: CSGEENTEAFF. Based on the CDR3 plus reference TRBV29-1 and TRBJ1-1, the full variable domain is SAVISQKPSRDICQRGTSLTIQCQVDSQVTMMFWYRQQPGQSLTLIATANQGSEATYESGFVIDKFPISRPNLTFSTLTVSNMSPEDSSIYLCSGEENTEAFFGQGTRLTVV.

This clonotype was counted at least ten times. The genes are TRBV12-3 or TRBV12-4 and TRBJ1-3, with D unclear. The CDR3 spans 14 residues. Between the trimmed V and J ends, which lost 1 base and 5 bases, there was a span of 9 bases. This chain's CDR3 is CASSLGLYRNTIYF. The CDR3, as DNA: TGTGCCAGCAGTTTAGGTCTTTATAGAAACACCATATATTTT.

This clonotype was observed at least ten times. The V and J genes are TRBV20-1 and TRBJ2-7; 9 positions match TRBD2. The junction had 5 bases not matched to a gene; V was cut back by 5 bases and J by 3 bases. Per germline, CDR1 DFQATT and CDR2 SNEGSKA (reference sequence). The CDR3 runs 13 residues. In DNA form, the CDR3 reads TGCAGTGCTGAGCGGGGGGCGATCTACGAGCAGTACTTC. Amino acids: CSAERGAIYEQYF.

This clonotype was detected ten times or more. Germline is not matched at one junction end, which may reflect a read error. The chain combines TRBV4-1 with TRBJ1-4, with no clear D. This CDR3 has 14 amino acids. Germline CDR1 reads MGHRA; CDR2 reads YSYEKL. CDR3 DNA sequence: TGCGCCAGCAGCCAACCGGGTCTACGAAATTCCGGGCTTTTT. It codes for CASSQPGLRNSGLF.

This chain uses TRBV29-1 with TRBJ2-7, with D unresolved. From germline, CDR1 is SQVTM and CDR2 ANQGSEA. CDR3 length equals 11 residues. V was trimmed by 4 bases and J by 3 bases, leaving 7 bases between them. In nucleotides, the CDR3 is TGCAGCGTTGGGTTAATCTACGAGCAGTACTTC. Protein sequence: CSVGLIYEQYF.

In its sample, this clonotype was seen many times. The chain carries TRBV20-1 and TRBJ2-7; perhaps TRBD1 as D (6 bases). CDR3 length equals 11 residues. V was pared by 7 bases and J by 5 bases, with 12 bases between. Germline V gene sequence: CDR1 DFQATT, CDR2 SNEGSKA (reference sequence). CDR3 sequence (DNA): TGCAGTGGTAGGGGGTATCACGAGCAGTACTTC. Protein: CSGRGYHEQYF.

This clonotype is medium-sized (0.01 to 0.1%) by share. The V and J genes are TRBV27 and TRBJ2-7, with TRBD1 matching 7 bases. CDR3 length: 13 amino acids. V gave up 5 bases and J gave up 1 base; unmatched junction bases: 2. Germline lookup yields CDR1 MNHEY and CDR2 SMNVEV (reference sequence). The DNA for the CDR3 is TGTGCCAGCAGTCCGGGACAGTCCTACGAGCAGTACTTC. Its translation: CASSPGQSYEQYF.

This clonotype was recorded a few times. The rearrangement joins TRBV10-1 to TRBJ1-2, with D perhaps TRBD1 (5 bases). V was trimmed by 0 bases and J by 4 bases, leaving 15 bases between them. The CDR3 has 16 residues. Germline loops: CDR1 WNHNN, CDR2 SYGVQD (reference sequence). The CDR3 DNA reads as TGCGCCAGCAGTGAGTCCTCGAAGGGACCCGTCTATGGCTACACCTTC. Protein: CASSESSKGPVYGYTF.

This clonotype was observed at least ten times. V usage is TRBV12-3 or TRBV12-4 and J usage is TRBJ1-2, with 8 nucleotides matching TRBD1. The CDR3 covers 14 residues. V was clipped by 6 bases and J by 3 bases; unmatched bases: 6. The DNA of the CDR3 is TGTGCCAGCAGAGTCAGGGGGCTTCACTATGGCTACACCTTC. Residues: CASRVRGLHYGYTF.

The rearrangement joins TRBV20-1 to TRBJ1-4, with D possibly being TRBD1 (5 bases). CDR3 length: 14 amino acids. V lost 4 bases, J lost 6 bases, and 15 bases lay in between. Germline V gene sequence: CDR1 DFQATT, CDR2 SNEGSKA (reference sequence). The CDR3 spells CSATDWGSYEKLFF. DNA of the CDR3: TGCAGTGCTACCGACTGGGGGTCATATGAAAAACTGTTTTTT.